The rows below give T cell receptor beta chains drawn from one sample of a study of response to subunit inactivated influenza vaccine. TCRdb re-called the RT-PCR reads with MiXCR, one entry per CDR3 protein. The sample gives more than 450,000 distinct CDR3 sequences, approximately 7.7% of which show up once; around 13% is in the top ten. Sequences were derived from PBMCs from blood, sampled approximately 25 months after vaccination. Receptors originate from a man aged 50 to 69 who received an inactivated influenza vaccine. Each CDR3 is given with its conserved first and last residue. D genes are given only for firm matches. Clone size is shown for a subset of rows, as once, few, many or a class of expanded clone.

V	D	J	size	CDR3	DNA
TRBV4-1	NA	TRBJ2-7	few	CASSQGAGWYEQYF	TGCGCCAGCAGCCAAGGGGCAGGGTGGTACGAGCAGTACTTC
TRBV11-3	NA	TRBJ2-5	NA	CASSLSVQETQYF	TGTGCCAGCAGCTTAAGCGTTCAAGAGACCCAGTACTTC
TRBV6-1	TRBD2	TRBJ2-1	few	CASSGLASLTNNNEQFF	TGTGCCAGCAGTGGACTAGCGAGCCTAACAAACAACAATGAGCAGTTCTTC
TRBV7-9	NA	TRBJ1-5	many	CASSYVTDAYSNQPQHF	TGTGCCAGCAGCTACGTGACGGACGCTTATAGCAATCAGCCCCAGCATTTT
TRBV5-1	NA	TRBJ1-2	NA	CASSLGSGPSGYTF	TGCGCCAGCAGCCTAGGTTCCGGGCCCTCTGGCTACACCTTC
TRBV9	TRBD2	TRBJ2-3	NA	CASRVWREGLTDTQYF	TGTGCCAGCAGGGTTTGGCGGGAGGGCCTCACAGATACGCAGTATTTT
TRBV2	NA	TRBJ2-5	NA	CASLLAETQYF	TGTGCCAGCCTGCTAGCGGAGACCCAGTACTTC
TRBV4-2	NA	TRBJ2-7	many	CASSQEAFGTESYEQYF	TGTGCCAGCAGCCAAGAAGCGTTTGGTACAGAGTCCTACGAGCAGTACTTC
TRBV7-6	NA	TRBJ1-4	NA	CASSLYGISTNEKLFF	TGTGCCAGCAGCTTATATGGGATTAGCACTAATGAAAAACTGTTTTTT
TRBV7-2	TRBD1	TRBJ1-4	many	CASSYWTGGGEKLFF	TGTGCCAGCAGCTACTGGACAGGCGGCGGGGAAAAACTGTTTTTT
TRBV15	TRBD1	TRBJ2-7	many	CATSRGDSSYEQYF	TGTGCCACCAGCAGAGGGGACAGTTCCTACGAGCAGTACTTC
TRBV9	TRBD2	TRBJ2-3	NA	CASSATGLAGVYSTDTQYF	TGTGCCAGCAGCGCCACGGGACTAGCGGGGGTGTATAGCACAGATACGCAGTATTTT
TRBV3-1	NA	TRBJ2-5	few	CASSQDIRGRLTETQYF	TGTGCCAGCAGCCAAGATATCCGGGGGAGATTAACAGAGACCCAGTACTTC
TRBV29-1	TRBD2	TRBJ2-1	many	CSVEWRERVDEQFF	TGCAGCGTTGAGTGGCGGGAGCGGGTGGATGAGCAGTTCTTC
TRBV4-3	TRBD2	TRBJ2-1	many	CASSQGASGAYNEQFF	TGCGCCAGCAGCCAAGGGGCTAGCGGGGCCTACAATGAGCAGTTCTTC
TRBV9	NA	TRBJ2-3	NA	CASSAMTGAHTDTQYF	TGTGCCAGCAGCGCCATGACTGGCGCACACACAGATACGCAGTATTTT
TRBV9	NA	TRBJ1-5	many	CASSVTGAVNQPQHF	TGTGCCAGCAGCGTAACGGGGGCCGTGAATCAGCCCCAGCATTTT
TRBV29-1	NA	TRBJ2-3	many	CSVALGSSGVDTQYF	TGCAGCGTGGCCCTCGGGAGCTCCGGGGTGGATACGCAGTATTTT
TRBV4-1	TRBD2	TRBJ2-5	many	CASSQDRPSGSTQYF	TGCGCCAGCAGCCAAGATCGGCCTAGCGGGTCGACCCAGTACTTC
TRBV5-1	TRBD1	TRBJ1-5	few	CASSLGTGGFLQPQHF	TGCGCCAGCAGCTTGGGGACAGGGGGCTTTCTTCAGCCCCAGCATTTT
TRBV20-1	TRBD2	TRBJ2-2	few	CKQGTSGMNTGELFF	TGCAAACAAGGGACTAGCGGGATGAACACCGGGGAGCTGTTTTTT
TRBV28	TRBD2	TRBJ2-7	few	CASSLPGLAKYEQYF	TGTGCCAGCAGCCTCCCCGGACTAGCTAAGTACGAGCAGTACTTC
TRBV10-1	TRBD2	TRBJ2-1	NA	CASSVSSGGYNEQFF	TGCGCCAGCAGTGTCTCTAGCGGGGGGTACAATGAGCAGTTCTTC
TRBV20-1	NA	TRBJ2-2	many	CSASPLSNTGELFF	TGCAGTGCTAGTCCCCTATCGAACACCGGGGAGCTGTTTTTT
TRBV5-1	NA	TRBJ2-5	NA	CASSSGKLGYQETQYF	TGCGCCAGCAGCTCTGGCAAGTTGGGATATCAAGAGACCCAGTACTTC
TRBV7-2	NA	TRBJ2-1	NA	CASSLEGASSRNEQFF	TGTGCCAGCAGCTTAGAAGGTGCGTCTAGCCGCAATGAGCAGTTCTTC
TRBV20-1	TRBD2	TRBJ2-1	NA	CSARIGGSSGSNEQFF	TGCAGTGCTAGAATAGGGGGCTCTAGCGGGAGTAATGAGCAGTTCTTC
TRBV20-1	NA	TRBJ2-5	NA	CSARVREQETQYF	TGCAGTGCTAGAGTCAGAGAGCAAGAGACCCAGTACTTC
TRBV11-2	TRBD2	TRBJ2-1	NA	CASSLYGGTSGIYNEQFF	TGTGCCAGCAGCTTATATGGGGGGACTAGCGGGATCTACAATGAGCAGTTCTTC
TRBV15	TRBD1	TRBJ2-1	many	CATSLRTGAYNEQFF	TGTGCCACCAGCCTCAGGACAGGGGCGTACAATGAGCAGTTCTTC
TRBV7-9	TRBD2	TRBJ2-3	NA	CASSLRGGRRTTDTQYF	TGTGCCAGCAGCCTCCGCGGGGGGCGGCGAACCACAGATACGCAGTATTTT
TRBV19	NA	TRBJ2-4	few	CASSIEVRQAALAKNIQYF	TGTGCCAGTAGTATAGAGGTTAGACAGGCAGCCTTAGCCAAAAACATTCAGTACTTC
TRBV12-3/TRBV12-4	TRBD2	TRBJ2-3	NA	CASSFYTSGRWADTQYF	TGTGCCAGCAGTTTCTATACTAGCGGGAGGTGGGCAGATACGCAGTATTTT
TRBV6-4	NA	TRBJ1-1	many	CASRATLSTEAFF	TGTGCCAGCAGGGCTACCCTCAGCACTGAAGCTTTCTTT
TRBV19	TRBD1	TRBJ1-5	many	CASSLTGKVQPQHF	TGTGCCAGTAGCTTGACAGGGAAGGTTCAGCCCCAGCATTTT
TRBV10-3	NA	TRBJ1-4	few	CAISEGGRENEKLFF	TGTGCCATCAGTGAGGGGGGTCGCGAAAATGAAAAACTGTTTTTT
TRBV11-2	TRBD2	TRBJ2-1	many	CASTIPITSGRYNEQFF	TGTGCCAGCACAATCCCGATTACTAGCGGGAGGTACAATGAGCAGTTCTTC
TRBV6-2/TRBV6-3	TRBD1	TRBJ1-5	NA	CASNPGTGSNQPQHF	TGTGCCAGCAATCCGGGGACAGGTAGCAATCAGCCCCAGCATTTT
TRBV20-1	NA	TRBJ2-1	once	CSASGLDWSFSYNEQFF	TGCAGTGCTAGCGGGTTGGACTGGTCCTTCTCCTACAATGAGCAGTTCTTC
TRBV2	NA	TRBJ1-2	few	CASSENWQGYDGYTF	TGTGCCAGCAGTGAAAATTGGCAGGGGTACGATGGCTACACCTTC
TRBV7-8	NA	TRBJ1-1	NA	CASSLVFRGNTEAFF	TGTGCCAGCAGCTTAGTTTTCAGGGGGAACACTGAAGCTTTCTTT
TRBV9	NA	TRBJ2-3	NA	CASSVGVDTDTQYF	TGTGCCAGCAGCGTTGGCGTAGACACAGATACGCAGTATTTT
TRBV12-3/TRBV12-4	NA	TRBJ2-5	NA	CASSLGGLRTQYF	TGTGCCAGCAGTTTAGGGGGTCTGAGGACCCAGTACTTC
TRBV6-2/TRBV6-3	NA	TRBJ2-7	NA	CASSYSEGAYEQYF	TGTGCCAGCAGTTACTCGGAGGGGGCGTACGAGCAGTACTTC
TRBV12-3/TRBV12-4	NA	TRBJ2-7	few	CASSFRPDSEQYF	TGTGCCAGCAGTTTTCGGCCAGATAGTGAGCAGTACTTC
TRBV4-2	NA	TRBJ2-7	NA	CASSQDPGLTGEQYF	TGTGCCAGCAGCCAAGATCCAGGGCTGACCGGCGAGCAGTACTTC
TRBV5-5	NA	TRBJ2-3	few	CASSLGPASREDTQYF	TGTGCCAGCAGCTTAGGTCCGGCTAGCCGTGAAGATACGCAGTATTTT
TRBV10-3	NA	TRBJ2-7	many	CAISGGNRWGPAHEQYF	TGTGCCATCAGTGGGGGCAACCGTTGGGGCCCCGCTCACGAGCAGTACTTC
TRBV6-1	TRBD1	TRBJ1-1	few	CASRSGRGAILTNTEAFF	TGTGCCAGCAGAAGTGGCAGGGGGGCAATATTGACAAACACTGAAGCTTTCTTT
TRBV3-1	NA	TRBJ2-3	few	CASSRQGRPTDTQYF	TGTGCCAGCAGCCGTCAAGGGAGACCTACAGATACGCAGTATTTT
TRBV6-5	NA	TRBJ2-5	few	CASSYGQYEETQYF	TGTGCCAGCAGTTATGGGCAGTACGAAGAGACCCAGTACTTC
TRBV4-3	NA	TRBJ2-3	NA	CASSQESGVSGDTQYF	TGCGCCAGCAGCCAAGAATCAGGGGTTTCGGGAGATACGCAGTATTTT
TRBV20-1	NA	TRBJ2-2	many	CSARDQHGTGELFF	TGCAGTGCTAGAGATCAGCACGGCACCGGGGAGCTGTTTTTT
TRBV9	NA	TRBJ1-1	NA	CASSVDPGQPTEAFF	TGTGCCAGCAGCGTAGACCCTGGCCAGCCCACTGAAGCTTTCTTT
TRBV6-5	NA	TRBJ2-1	many	CASSRAYNEQFF	TGTGCCAGCAGTCGGGCCTACAATGAGCAGTTCTTC
TRBV5-4	NA	TRBJ2-1	NA	CASSIWDPGAEQFF	TGTGCCAGCAGCATCTGGGACCCGGGGGCTGAGCAGTTCTTC
TRBV6-1	NA	TRBJ1-4	NA	CASSVSEANEKLFF	TGTGCCAGCAGTGTCTCGGAGGCTAATGAAAAACTGTTTTTT